Below are 13 T cell receptor beta chains sequenced from a single sample in a study of regulatory T cells in long-lasting Graves disease. Sample time point: newly diagnosed GD, antithyroid drugs for less than 3 months. Making the TCR library involved RNA that had been extracted from PBMCs. HTBI primers from iRepertoire and Arm-PCR of CDR3 regions yielded the TCR beta libraries. TCRdb analysed the multiplex PCR reads with MiXCR anew, one entry per CDR3 protein. The sample contains some 410,000 distinct CDR3 sequences, around 15% of which appear only once. These data also featured in a second study, about T cells in Graves' hyperthyroidism and ophthalmopathy.

Sequencing used peripheral blood mononuclear cells (PBMCs), obtained at new diagnosis, from a patient treated with antithyroid drugs. These receptors were taken from a woman aged 25 to 45 with Graves disease.

This clonotype showed up many times. The chain recombines TRBV20-1 with TRBJ2-3, with D possibly TRBD1 on 6 matching bases. The CDR3 has 15 amino acids. Germline CDR1 and CDR2: DFQATT and SNEGSKA (reference sequence). Trimming removed 0 bases from V and 2 bases from J, with 12 bases in between. CDR3 in amino acids: CSARDRWGPTDTQYF. The DNA for the CDR3 is TGCAGTGCTAGAGATCGGTGGGGGCCCACAGATACGCAGTATTTT.

This clonotype was seen at least ten times. The rearrangement links TRBV12-3 or TRBV12-4 to TRBJ1-1; D unresolved. Trimming removed 5 bases from V and 7 bases from J, with 14 bases in between. This CDR3 contains 13 residues. In DNA, the CDR3 is TGTGCCAGCAGTCCACCGGTCGTTGATGAAGCTTTCTTT. This codes for CASSPPVVDEAFF.

This clonotype was seen many times. A junction boundary mismatches the germline segment, possibly from a read error. The V call is TRBV5-1, the J call TRBJ2-7, with 8 bases fitting TRBD1. The CDR3 runs to 12 residues. CDR1 is SGHRS and CDR2 is YFSETQ in the germline V gene. This chain's CDR3 is CASRGTGYEQYF. The CDR3 coding sequence is TGTGCCAGCAGGGGGACAGGATACGAGCAGTACTTC.

In its sample, this clonotype was seen many times. The chain employs TRBV3-1 and TRBJ2-2; 9 bases align to TRBD2. Per germline, CDR1 LGHDT and CDR2 YNNKEL (reference sequence). V shed 3 bases and J 6 bases; nucleotides not matched to a gene: 5. The CDR3 is 15 residues long. CDR3 coding DNA: TGTGCCAGCAGCCACGGCGGGAGGGCCGCCGGGGAGCTGTTTTTT. This codes for CASSHGGRAAGELFF.

The chain has TRBV2 and TRBJ2-1; 7 nucleotides match TRBD1. The germline V gene has CDR1 SNHLY and CDR2 FYNNEI. This CDR3 spans 13 amino acids. Trimming removed 10 bases from V and 8 bases from J; junction bases left unmatched: 11. For the CDR3, the DNA is TGTGCCACCACAGGGGACGGAACCTATGAGCAGTTCTTC. This gives the protein CATTGDGTYEQFF.

This clonotype was seen repeatedly, ten times or more. The rearrangement joins TRBV30 to TRBJ2-5; a weak D match, TRBD1 (6 bases). Germline CDR1 and CDR2: GTSNPN and SVGIG (reference sequence). V was cut by 3 bases and J by 5 bases, with 16 bases left in between. CDR3 length equals 14 residues. CDR3 nucleotide sequence: TGTGCCTGGAGACCGACAGGTTTCGGGGAGACCCAGTACTTC. Translating gives CAWRPTGFGETQYF.

Of note for this clonotype: This likely came from a read error, as a far larger clone is one base away. This chain links TRBV7-2 with TRBJ2-7; 11 positions match TRBD1. Germline V lookup: CDR1 SGHTA, CDR2 FQGNSA. V trimming: 6 bases; J trimming: 5 bases; junction bases outside the gene matches: 9. The CDR3 is 15 residues long. The CDR3 sequence is CASRSAGQGAHEQYF. The DNA of the CDR3 is TGTGCCAGCAGGTCAGCCGGACAGGGGGCCCACGAGCAGTACTTC.

The chain carries TRBV10-3 and TRBJ2-2; no clear D. V was clipped by 3 bases and J by 6 bases, with 8 bases between them. Per the germline V gene, CDR1 is ENHRY and CDR2 is SYGVKD. The CDR3 loop spans 13 amino acids. CDR3: CAISELGAGELFF. The CDR3, as DNA: TGTGCCATCAGTGAATTAGGCGCCGGGGAGCTGTTTTTT.

This clonotype was picked up many times. The chain uses TRBV28 and TRBJ2-1; D perhaps matches TRBD2 (5 bases). From germline, CDR1 is MDHEN and CDR2 SYDVKM. This CDR3 has 13 amino acids. V was trimmed by 9 bases and J by 6 bases, leaving 15 bases between them. The CDR3 nucleotides are TGTGCCAGTGGGAGCAGTGAGGGCAATGAGCAGTTCTTC. It is translated as CASGSSEGNEQFF.

Ten or more counts support this clonotype. Germline is not matched at one junction end, which may reflect a read error. The rearrangement joins TRBV5-1 to TRBJ2-7; D may correspond to TRBD1 or TRBD2 (5 bases each). The CDR3 contains 12 residues. Germline CDR1 reads SGHRS; CDR2 reads YFSETQ. The CDR3 is CASSLGDAEQYF. Here the CDR3 DNA reads TGTGCCAGCAGCTTGGGGGACGCCGAGCAGTACTTC.

This clonotype was counted ten times or more. The chain links TRBV18 to TRBJ1-3; D not resolved. CDR1 and CDR2 (germline): KGHSH, LQKENI. Trimming stripped 0 bases from V and 0 bases from J, with 6 bases between. The CDR3 length is 15 residues. CDR3 sequence (DNA): TGTGCCAGCTCACCACCAGGCCACTCTGGAAACACCATATATTTT. Translating gives CASSPPGHSGNTIYF.

This chain uses TRBV6-5 with TRBJ2-7, with 9 bases fitting TRBD2. V lost 0 bases to trimming and J lost 4 bases; unmatched junction nucleotides: 10. The CDR3 runs to 17 residues. Germline CDR1 is MNHEY and CDR2 is SVGAGI. The CDR3 sequence: CASSYSKAGTSWYEQYF. As DNA, the CDR3 is TGTGCCAGCAGTTACTCGAAGGCCGGGACTAGCTGGTACGAGCAGTACTTC.

The chain joins TRBV7-9 to TRBJ1-1; D ambiguous. Germline V gene sequence: CDR1 SEHNR, CDR2 FQNEAQ (reference sequence). The CDR3 runs to 14 residues. Trimming pared 5 bases from V and 4 bases from J, leaving 14 bases between. CDR3 in amino acids: CASSPRLGSTEAFF. The DNA for the CDR3 is TGTGCCAGCAGCCCTCGGCTAGGGAGCACTGAAGCTTTCTTT.